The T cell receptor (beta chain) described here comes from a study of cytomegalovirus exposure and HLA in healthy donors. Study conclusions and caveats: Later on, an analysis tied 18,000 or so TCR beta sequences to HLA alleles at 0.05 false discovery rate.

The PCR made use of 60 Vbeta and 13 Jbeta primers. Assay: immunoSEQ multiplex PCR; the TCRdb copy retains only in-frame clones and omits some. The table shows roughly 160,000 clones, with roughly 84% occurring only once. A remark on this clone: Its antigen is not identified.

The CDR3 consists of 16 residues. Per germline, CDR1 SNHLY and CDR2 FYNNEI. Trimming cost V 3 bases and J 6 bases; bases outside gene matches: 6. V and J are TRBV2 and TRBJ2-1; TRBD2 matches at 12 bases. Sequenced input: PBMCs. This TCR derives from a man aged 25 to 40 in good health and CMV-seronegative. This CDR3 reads CASSEFGTSGSNEQFF. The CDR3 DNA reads TGTGCCAGCAGTGAGTTCGGGACTAGCGGGTCCAATGAGCAGTTCTTC.